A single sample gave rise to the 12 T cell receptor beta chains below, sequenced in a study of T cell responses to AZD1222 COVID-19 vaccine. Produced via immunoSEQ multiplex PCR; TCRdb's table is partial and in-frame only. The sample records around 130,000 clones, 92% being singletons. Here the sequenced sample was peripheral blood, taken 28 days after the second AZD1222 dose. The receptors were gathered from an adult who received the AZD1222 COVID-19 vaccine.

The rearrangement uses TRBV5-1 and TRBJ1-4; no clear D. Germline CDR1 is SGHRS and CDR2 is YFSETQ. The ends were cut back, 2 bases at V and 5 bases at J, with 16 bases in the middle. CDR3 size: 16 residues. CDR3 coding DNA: TGCGCCAGCAGCTTCTGGGAAGGCCTGGCGAATGAAAAACTGTTTTTT. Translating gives CASSFWEGLANEKLFF.

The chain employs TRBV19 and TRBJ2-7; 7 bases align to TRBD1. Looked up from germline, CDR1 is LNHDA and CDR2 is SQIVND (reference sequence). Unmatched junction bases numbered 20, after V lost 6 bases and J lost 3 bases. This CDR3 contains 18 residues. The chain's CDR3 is CASSKYRGSDHYGYEQYF. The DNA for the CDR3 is TGTGCCAGTAGCAAATACAGGGGTAGCGACCACTACGGCTACGAGCAGTACTTC.

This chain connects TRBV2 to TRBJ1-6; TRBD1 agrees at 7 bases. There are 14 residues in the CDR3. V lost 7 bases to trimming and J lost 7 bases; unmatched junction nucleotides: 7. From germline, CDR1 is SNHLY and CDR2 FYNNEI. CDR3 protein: CASKGTVSNSPLHF. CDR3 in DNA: TGTGCCAGCAAGGGGACAGTAAGCAATTCACCCCTCCACTTT.

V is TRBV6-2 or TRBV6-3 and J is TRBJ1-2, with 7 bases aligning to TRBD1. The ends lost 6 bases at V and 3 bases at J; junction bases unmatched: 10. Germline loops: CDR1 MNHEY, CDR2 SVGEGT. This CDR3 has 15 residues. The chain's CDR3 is CASSLNPGQDYGYTF. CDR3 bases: TGTGCCAGCAGCCTTAATCCCGGACAGGACTATGGCTACACCTTC.

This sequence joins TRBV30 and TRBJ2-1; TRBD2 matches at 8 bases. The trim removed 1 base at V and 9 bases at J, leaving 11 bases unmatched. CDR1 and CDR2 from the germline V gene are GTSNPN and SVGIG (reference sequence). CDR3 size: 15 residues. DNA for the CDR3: TGTGCCTGGAGTGCCCTTAGCGGGATCGGCGGTGAGCAGTTCTTC. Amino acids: CAWSALSGIGGEQFF.

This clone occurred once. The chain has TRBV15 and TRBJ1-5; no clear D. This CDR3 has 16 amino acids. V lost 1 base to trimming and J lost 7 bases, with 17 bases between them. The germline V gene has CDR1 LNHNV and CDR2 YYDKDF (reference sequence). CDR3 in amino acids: CATSRGLLRGRQPQHF. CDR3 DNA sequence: TGTGCCACCAGCAGAGGACTCCTCCGGGGAAGGCAGCCCCAGCATTTT.

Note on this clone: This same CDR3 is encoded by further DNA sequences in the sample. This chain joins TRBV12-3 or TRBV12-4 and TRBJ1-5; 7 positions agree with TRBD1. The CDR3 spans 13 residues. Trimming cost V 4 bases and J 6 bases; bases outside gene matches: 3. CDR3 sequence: CASSSQGSQPQHF. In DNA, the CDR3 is TGTGCCAGCAGTTCACAGGGGTCTCAGCCCCAGCATTTT.

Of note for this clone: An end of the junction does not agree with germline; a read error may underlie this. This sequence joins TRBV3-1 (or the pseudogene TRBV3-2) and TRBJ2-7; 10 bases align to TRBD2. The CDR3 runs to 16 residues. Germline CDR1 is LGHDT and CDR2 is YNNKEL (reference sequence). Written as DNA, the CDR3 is TGTGCCAGCGGCCAAGGGGGGAGGCTAGCGGGAGCCGAGCAGTACTTC. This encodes CASGQGGRLAGAEQYF.

CDR3 loop: CATSVRQGGEKLFF. The CDR3 nucleotides are TGTGCCACCAGTGTACGACAGGGGGGGGAAAAACTGTTTTTT. The rearrangement uses TRBV24-1 and TRBJ1-4, with 9 bases identical to TRBD1. The junction had 5 bases not matched to a gene; V was cut back by 5 bases and J by 8 bases. The CDR3 spans 14 residues. The germline V gene encodes CDR1 KGHDR and CDR2 SFDVKD.

The CDR3 region has the DNA TGTGCCACCAGCAGAGATAAAGGGGAGGGTGAAAAACTGTTTTTT. Its protein is CATSRDKGEGEKLFF. The gene calls are TRBV15 and TRBJ1-4, with TRBD1 as a possible D gene (5 bases). Germline CDR1 LNHNV, CDR2 YYDKDF (reference sequence). There are 15 residues in the CDR3. The germline V and J ends were trimmed by 0 bases and 7 bases, with 12 bases remaining between them.

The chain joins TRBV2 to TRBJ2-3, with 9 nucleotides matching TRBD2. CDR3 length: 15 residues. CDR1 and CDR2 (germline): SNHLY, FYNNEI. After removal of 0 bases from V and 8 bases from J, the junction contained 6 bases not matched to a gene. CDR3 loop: CASSEARGRGGTQYF. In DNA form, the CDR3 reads TGTGCCAGCAGTGAAGCGCGCGGGAGGGGGGGTACGCAGTATTTT.

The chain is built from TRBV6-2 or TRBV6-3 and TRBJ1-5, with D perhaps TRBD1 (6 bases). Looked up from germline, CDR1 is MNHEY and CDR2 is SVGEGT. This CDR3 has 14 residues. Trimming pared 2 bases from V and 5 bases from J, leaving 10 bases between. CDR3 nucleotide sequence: TGTGCCAGCAGTTACGCAGGGGTAGATCAGCCCCAGCATTTT. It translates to CASSYAGVDQPQHF.